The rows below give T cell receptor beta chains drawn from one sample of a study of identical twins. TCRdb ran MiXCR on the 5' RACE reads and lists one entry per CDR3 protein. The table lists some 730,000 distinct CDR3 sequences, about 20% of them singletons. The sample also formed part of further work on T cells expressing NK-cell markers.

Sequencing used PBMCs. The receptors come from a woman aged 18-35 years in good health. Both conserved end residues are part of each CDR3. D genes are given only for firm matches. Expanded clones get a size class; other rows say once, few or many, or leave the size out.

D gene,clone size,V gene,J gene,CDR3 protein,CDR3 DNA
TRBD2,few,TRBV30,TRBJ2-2,CAWSVSSGNTGELFF,TGTGCCTGGAGTGTGTCTAGCGGGAACACCGGGGAGCTGTTTTTT
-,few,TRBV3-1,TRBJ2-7,CASSQDHLSNEQYF,TGTGCCAGCAGCCAGGATCATCTCTCTAACGAGCAGTACTTC
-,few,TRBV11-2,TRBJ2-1,CASSAVRSRDEQFF,TGTGCCAGCAGCGCAGTTCGATCCCGGGATGAGCAGTTCTTC
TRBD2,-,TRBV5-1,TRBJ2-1,CASSLGLAGPHNEQFF,TGCGCCAGCAGCTTGGGACTAGCGGGGCCTCACAATGAGCAGTTCTTC
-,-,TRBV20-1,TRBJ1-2,CSASRRRVFYGYTF,TGCAGTGCTAGCAGAAGGAGAGTTTTCTATGGCTACACCTTC
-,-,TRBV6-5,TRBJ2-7,CASSYAGWGYEQYF,TGTGCCAGCAGTTACGCAGGGTGGGGTTACGAGCAGTACTTC
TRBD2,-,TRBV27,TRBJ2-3,CASSFGLAGGIDTQYF,TGTGCCAGCAGTTTCGGACTAGCGGGGGGAATAGATACGCAGTATTTT
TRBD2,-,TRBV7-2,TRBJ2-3,CASSLGLAGGTPRDTQYF,TGTGCCAGCAGCTTAGGGCTAGCGGGAGGGACTCCAAGAGATACGCAGTATTTT
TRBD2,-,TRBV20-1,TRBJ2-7,CSARPSGGPSYEQYF,TGCAGTGCTCGACCGAGCGGGGGCCCCTCCTACGAGCAGTACTTC
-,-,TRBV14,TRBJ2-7,CASSHSREQYF,TGTGCCAGCAGCCACAGTCGAGAGCAGTACTTC
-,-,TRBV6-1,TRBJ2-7,CASSGDGLLSSYEQYF,TGTGCCAGCAGTGGAGACGGACTTCTCAGCTCCTACGAGCAGTACTTC
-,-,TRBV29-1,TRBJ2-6,CSPEGRYQRGSGANVLTF,TGCAGCCCTGAGGGTCGGTACCAAAGGGGGTCTGGGGCCAACGTCCTGACTTTC
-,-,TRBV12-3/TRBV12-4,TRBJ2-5,CASLGVGKETQYF,TGTGCCAGCCTGGGGGTTGGGAAAGAGACCCAGTACTTC
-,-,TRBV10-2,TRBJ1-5,CASSVTVNDPQHF,TGCGCCAGCAGTGTTACGGTCAATGACCCCCAGCATTTT
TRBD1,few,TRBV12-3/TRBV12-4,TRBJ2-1,CASSDRGKGGEQFF,TGTGCCAGCAGTGACAGGGGTAAGGGTGGTGAGCAGTTCTTC
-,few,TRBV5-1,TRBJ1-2,CASSFAGVDYGYTF,TGCGCCAGCAGCTTCGCAGGGGTAGACTATGGCTACACCTTC
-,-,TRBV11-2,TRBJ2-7,CASSLGVRAEQYF,TGTGCCAGCAGCTTAGGGGTTAGGGCCGAGCAGTACTTC
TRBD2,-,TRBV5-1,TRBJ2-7,CASSFSGKTYEQYF,TGCGCCAGCAGCTTTAGCGGGAAAACCTACGAGCAGTACTTC
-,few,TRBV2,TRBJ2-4,CASSDGPLAKNIQYF,TGTGCCAGCAGTGATGGTCCACTAGCCAAAAACATTCAGTACTTC
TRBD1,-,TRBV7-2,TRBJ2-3,CASSQGVAATDTQYF,TGTGCCAGCAGCCAGGGGGTGGCGGCCACAGATACGCAGTATTTT